This T cell receptor beta chain was sequenced for a study of T cell repertoires in cytomegalovirus infection. Study at large: Both recently identified HLA-C-restricted and well-studied HLA-B-restricted CMV epitopes were used in the study. Both a matching HLA type and CMV infection were indicated by public TCR beta signatures. General study findings and limits: The cumulative frequency of public TCR beta families identified carriers of CMV plus the relevant HLA. It was HLA-C-restricted CMV-specific TCR beta clonotypes that dominated the response ex vivo.

Details on this clonotype: Its antigen remains unidentified.

A single record per CDR3 protein comes from TCRdb applying MiXCR to the reads. The data contain 360,000 or so distinct CDR3 sequences, about 32% of them singletons. Germline V gene sequence: CDR1 MNHEY, CDR2 SVGEGT. The CDR3 sequence is 13 residues long. V trimming: 11 bases; J trimming: 4 bases; junction bases outside the gene matches: 9. Specimen: cultured PBMCs, collected from culture after CMV antigen stimulation. This chain uses TRBV6-2 or TRBV6-3 with TRBJ2-3; TRBD2 matches at 7 bases. The sequence came from a human donor in good health (CMV status not recorded). Some clones in this sample may be carry-over from other donors' samples. The chain's CDR3 is CAGGGRISDTQYF. The CDR3 nucleotides are TGTGCCGGCGGGGGAAGGATATCAGATACGCAGTATTTT.